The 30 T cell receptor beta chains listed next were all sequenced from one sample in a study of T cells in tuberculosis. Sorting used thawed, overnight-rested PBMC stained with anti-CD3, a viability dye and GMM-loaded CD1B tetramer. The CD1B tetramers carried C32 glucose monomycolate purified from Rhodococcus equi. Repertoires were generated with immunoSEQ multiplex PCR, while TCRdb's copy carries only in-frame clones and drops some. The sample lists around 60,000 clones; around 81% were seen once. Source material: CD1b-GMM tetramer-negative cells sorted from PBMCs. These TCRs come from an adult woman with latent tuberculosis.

CDR3 loop: CASSLDTWETQYF. The DNA of the CDR3 is TGTGCCAGCAGCTTAGACACGTGGGAGACCCAGTACTTC. The J gene is TRBJ2-5, the V gene TRBV7-8; D ambiguous. The CDR3 loop spans 13 amino acids. CDR1 and CDR2 (germline): SGHVS, FQNEAQ. Trimming cost V 1 base and J 5 bases, with 8 bases left between them.

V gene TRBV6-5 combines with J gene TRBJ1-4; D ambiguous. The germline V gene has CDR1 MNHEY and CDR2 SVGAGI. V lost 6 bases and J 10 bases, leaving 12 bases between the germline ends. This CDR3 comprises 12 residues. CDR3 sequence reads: CASSPGGLKLFF. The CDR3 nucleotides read TGTGCCAGCAGCCCCGGCGGGTTAAAACTGTTTTTT.

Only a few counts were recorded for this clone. The chain's CDR3 is CATSRSAYDRVYNEQFF. CDR3 sequence (DNA): TGTGCCACCAGCAGATCCGCTTATGACAGGGTCTACAATGAGCAGTTCTTC. The chain is built from TRBV15 and TRBJ2-1; 7 nucleotides line up with TRBD1. The CDR3 consists of 17 residues. After removal of 2 bases from V and 3 bases from J, the junction contained 10 bases not matched to a gene. Germline lookup yields CDR1 LNHNV and CDR2 YYDKDF (reference sequence).

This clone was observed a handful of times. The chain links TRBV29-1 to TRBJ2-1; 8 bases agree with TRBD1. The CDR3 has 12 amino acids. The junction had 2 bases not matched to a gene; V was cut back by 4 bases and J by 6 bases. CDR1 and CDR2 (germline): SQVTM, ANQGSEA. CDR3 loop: CSVGTGGNEQFF. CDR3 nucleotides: TGCAGCGTTGGAACAGGGGGCAATGAGCAGTTCTTC.

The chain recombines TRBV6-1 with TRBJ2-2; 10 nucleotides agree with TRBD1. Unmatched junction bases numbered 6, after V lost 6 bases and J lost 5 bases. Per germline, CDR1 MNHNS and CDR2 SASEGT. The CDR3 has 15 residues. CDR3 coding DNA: TGTGCCAGCAGCACCGGGACAGGGGATACCGGGGAGCTGTTTTTT. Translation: CASSTGTGDTGELFF.

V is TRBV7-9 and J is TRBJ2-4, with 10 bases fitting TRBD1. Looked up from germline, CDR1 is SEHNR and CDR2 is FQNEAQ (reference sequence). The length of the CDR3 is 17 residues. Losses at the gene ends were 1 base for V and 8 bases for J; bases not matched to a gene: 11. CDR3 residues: CASSLGFSGTGEDIQYF. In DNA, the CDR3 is TGTGCCAGCAGCTTAGGATTTAGCGGGACAGGGGAGGACATTCAGTACTTC.

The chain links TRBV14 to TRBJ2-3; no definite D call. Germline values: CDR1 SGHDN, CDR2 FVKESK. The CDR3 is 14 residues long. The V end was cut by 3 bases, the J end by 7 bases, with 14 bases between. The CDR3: CASSHHTERNTQYF. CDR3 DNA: TGTGCCAGCAGCCACCATACGGAGCGAAATACGCAGTATTTT.

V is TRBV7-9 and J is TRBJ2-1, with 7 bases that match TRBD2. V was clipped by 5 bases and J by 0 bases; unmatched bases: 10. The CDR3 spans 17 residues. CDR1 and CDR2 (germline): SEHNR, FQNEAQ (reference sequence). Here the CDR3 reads CASSPPPSGASYNEQFF. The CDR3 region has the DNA TGTGCCAGCAGCCCCCCTCCTAGCGGAGCCTCCTACAATGAGCAGTTCTTC.

Here the CDR3 reads CASRPTGGIQYF. The DNA for the CDR3 is TGTGCCAGCAGACCGACAGGGGGCATTCAGTACTTC. The J gene is TRBJ2-4, the V gene TRBV6-5; TRBD1 aligns across 9 bases. Germline trimming cut 6 bases from V and 9 bases from J; bases unmatched to any gene: 3. Per germline, CDR1 MNHEY and CDR2 SVGAGI. CDR3 size: 12 residues.

This CDR3 is CASSLGTAGTGELFF. Written as DNA, the CDR3 is TGTGCCAGCAGTCTAGGGACAGCTGGCACCGGGGAGCTGTTTTTT. J is TRBJ2-2 and V is TRBV27, with 7 bases matching TRBD1. With V trimmed by 5 bases and J by 4 bases, 7 bases remained unmatched. This CDR3 spans 15 amino acids. Germline CDR1 and CDR2: MNHEY and SMNVEV (reference sequence).

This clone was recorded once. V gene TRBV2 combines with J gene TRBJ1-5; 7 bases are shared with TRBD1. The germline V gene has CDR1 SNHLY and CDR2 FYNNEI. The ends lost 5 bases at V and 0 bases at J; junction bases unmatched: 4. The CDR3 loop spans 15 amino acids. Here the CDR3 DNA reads TGTGCCAGCAGTCCGGGACAGTATAGCAATCAGCCCCAGCATTTT. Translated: CASSPGQYSNQPQHF.

CDR3 protein: CASSWDSGQGTYEQYF. The CDR3 DNA is TGTGCCAGCAGCTGGGACTCGGGACAGGGCACCTACGAGCAGTACTTC. V gene TRBV7-8 combines with J gene TRBJ2-7; TRBD1 aligns across 9 bases. In germline, CDR1 is SGHVS, CDR2 FQNEAQ. J was trimmed by 2 bases and V by 4 bases; bases with no gene match: 9. The CDR3 spans 16 residues. Full variable domain (missing parts from reference TRBV7-8 and TRBJ2-7): GAGVSQSPRYKVAKRGQDVALRCDPISGHVSLFWYQQALGQGPEFLTYFQNEAQLDKSGLPSDRFFAERPEGSVSTLKIQRTQQEDSAVYLCASSWDSGQGTYEQYFGPGTRLTVT.

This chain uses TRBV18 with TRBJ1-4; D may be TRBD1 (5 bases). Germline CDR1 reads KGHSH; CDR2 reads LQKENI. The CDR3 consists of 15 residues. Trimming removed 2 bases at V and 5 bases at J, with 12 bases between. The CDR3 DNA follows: TGTGCCAGCTCACCATCGGGGGGGAAAAATGAAAAACTGTTTTTT. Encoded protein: CASSPSGGKNEKLFF.

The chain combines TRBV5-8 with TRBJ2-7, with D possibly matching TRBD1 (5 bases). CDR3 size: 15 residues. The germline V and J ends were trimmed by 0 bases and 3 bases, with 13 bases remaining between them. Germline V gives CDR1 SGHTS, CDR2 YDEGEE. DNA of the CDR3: TGTGCCAGCAGCTTGGAGACAAGGGGCGACTACGAGCAGTACTTC. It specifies CASSLETRGDYEQYF.

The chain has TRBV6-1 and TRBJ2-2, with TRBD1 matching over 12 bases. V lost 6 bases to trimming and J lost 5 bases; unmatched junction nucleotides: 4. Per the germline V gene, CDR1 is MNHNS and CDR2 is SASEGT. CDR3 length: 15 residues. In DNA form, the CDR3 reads TGTGCCAGCAGGGGACAGGGGGCGAGAACCGGGGAGCTGTTTTTT. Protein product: CASRGQGARTGELFF.

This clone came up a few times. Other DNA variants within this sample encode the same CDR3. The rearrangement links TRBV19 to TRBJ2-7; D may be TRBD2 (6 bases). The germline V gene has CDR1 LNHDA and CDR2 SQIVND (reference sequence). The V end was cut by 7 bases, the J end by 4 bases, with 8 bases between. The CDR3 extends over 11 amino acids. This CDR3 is CASTGGYEQYF. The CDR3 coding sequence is TGTGCCAGTACAGGAGGGTACGAGCAGTACTTC.

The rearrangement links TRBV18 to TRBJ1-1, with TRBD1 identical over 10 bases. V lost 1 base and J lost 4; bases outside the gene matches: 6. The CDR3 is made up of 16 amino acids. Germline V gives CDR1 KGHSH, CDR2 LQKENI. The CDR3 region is CASSPRTGGWGTEAFF. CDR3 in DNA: TGTGCCAGCTCACCACGGACAGGGGGTTGGGGCACTGAAGCTTTCTTT.

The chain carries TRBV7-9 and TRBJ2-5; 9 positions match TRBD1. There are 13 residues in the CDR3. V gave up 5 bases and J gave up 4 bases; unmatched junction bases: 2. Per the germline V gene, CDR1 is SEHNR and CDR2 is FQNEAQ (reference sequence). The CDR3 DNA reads TGTGCCAGCAGCGGACAGGGGTTAGAGACCCAGTACTTC. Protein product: CASSGQGLETQYF.

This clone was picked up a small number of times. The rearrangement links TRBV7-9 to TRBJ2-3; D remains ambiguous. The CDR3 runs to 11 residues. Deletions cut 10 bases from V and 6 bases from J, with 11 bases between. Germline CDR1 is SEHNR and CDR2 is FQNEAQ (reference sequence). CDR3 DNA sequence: TGTGCCACCATATTCAGGGATACGCAGTATTTT. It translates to CATIFRDTQYF.

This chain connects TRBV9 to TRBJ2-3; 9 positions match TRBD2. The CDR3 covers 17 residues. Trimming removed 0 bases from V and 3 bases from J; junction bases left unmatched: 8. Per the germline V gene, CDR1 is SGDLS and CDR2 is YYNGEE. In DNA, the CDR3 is TGTGCCAGCAGCGTAGGTGGGGCAGCGGGAGGAACAGATACGCAGTATTTT. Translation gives CASSVGGAAGGTDTQYF.

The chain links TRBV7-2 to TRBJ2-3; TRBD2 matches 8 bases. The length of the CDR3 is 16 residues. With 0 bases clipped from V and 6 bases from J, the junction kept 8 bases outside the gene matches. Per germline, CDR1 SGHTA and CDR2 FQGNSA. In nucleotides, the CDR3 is TGTGCCAGCAGCTTAGCGCCAGCGGGGGTCCTCGATACGCAGTATTTT. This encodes CASSLAPAGVLDTQYF.

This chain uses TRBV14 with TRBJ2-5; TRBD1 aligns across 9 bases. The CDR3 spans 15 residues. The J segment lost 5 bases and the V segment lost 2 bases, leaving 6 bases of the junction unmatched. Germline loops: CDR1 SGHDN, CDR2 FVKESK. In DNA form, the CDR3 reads TGTGCCAGCAGCCAAACCGGGACAGGGTCGGAGACCCAGTACTTC. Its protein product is CASSQTGTGSETQYF.

CDR3 coding DNA: TGTGCCAGCAGCCTCCGGGGGGGGGAGCTGTTTTTT. Translation: CASSLRGGELFF. The chain couples TRBV9 to TRBJ2-2; perhaps TRBD2 as D (6 bases). The CDR3 consists of 12 residues. Germline CDR1 and CDR2: SGDLS and YYNGEE. V lost 4 bases and J lost 8, with 9 bases in between.

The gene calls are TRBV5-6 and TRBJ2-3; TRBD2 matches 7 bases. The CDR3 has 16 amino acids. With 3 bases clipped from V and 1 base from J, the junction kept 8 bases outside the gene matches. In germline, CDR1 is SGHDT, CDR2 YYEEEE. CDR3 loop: CASSSPWAGGTDTQYF. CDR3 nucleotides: TGTGCCAGCAGCTCTCCCTGGGCGGGGGGCACAGATACGCAGTATTTT.

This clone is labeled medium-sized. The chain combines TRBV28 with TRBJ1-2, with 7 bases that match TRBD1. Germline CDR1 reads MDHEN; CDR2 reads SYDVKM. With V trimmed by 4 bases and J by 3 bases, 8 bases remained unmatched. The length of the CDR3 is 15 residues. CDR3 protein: CASSSGGQSYYGYTF. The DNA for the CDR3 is TGTGCCAGCAGTTCAGGGGGACAGAGCTACTATGGCTACACCTTC.

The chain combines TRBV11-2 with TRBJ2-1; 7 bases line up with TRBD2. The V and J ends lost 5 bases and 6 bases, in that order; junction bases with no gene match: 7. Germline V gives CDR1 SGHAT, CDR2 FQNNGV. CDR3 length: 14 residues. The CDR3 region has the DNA TGTGCCAGCAGCCCAGAAGGACTAGTCAATGAGCAGTTCTTC. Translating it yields CASSPEGLVNEQFF.

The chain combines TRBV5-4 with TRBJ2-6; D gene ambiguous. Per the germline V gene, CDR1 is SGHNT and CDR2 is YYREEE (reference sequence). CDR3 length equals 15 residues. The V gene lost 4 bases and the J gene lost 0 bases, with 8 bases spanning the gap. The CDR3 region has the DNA TGTGCCAGCAGCCCATCCATCTCTGGGGCCAACGTCCTGACTTTC. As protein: CASSPSISGANVLTF.

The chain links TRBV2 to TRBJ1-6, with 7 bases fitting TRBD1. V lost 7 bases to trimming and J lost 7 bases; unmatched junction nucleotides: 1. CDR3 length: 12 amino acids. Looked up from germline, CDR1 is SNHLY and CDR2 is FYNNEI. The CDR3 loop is CASKQGNSPLHF. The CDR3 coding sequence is TGTGCCAGCAAACAGGGGAATTCACCCCTCCACTTT. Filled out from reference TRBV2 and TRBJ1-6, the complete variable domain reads EPEVTQTPSHQVTQMGQEVILRCVPISNHLYFYWYRQILGQKVEFLVSFYNNEISEKSEIFDDQFSVERPDGSNFTLKIRSTKLEDSAMYFCASKQGNSPLHFGNGTRLTVT.

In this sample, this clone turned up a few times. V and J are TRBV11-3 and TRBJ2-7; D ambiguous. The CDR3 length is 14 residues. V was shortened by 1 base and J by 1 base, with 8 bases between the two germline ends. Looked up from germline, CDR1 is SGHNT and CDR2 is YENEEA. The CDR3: CASSLGPGSYEQYF. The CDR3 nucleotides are TGTGCCAGCAGCTTAGGGCCAGGTTCCTACGAGCAGTACTTC.

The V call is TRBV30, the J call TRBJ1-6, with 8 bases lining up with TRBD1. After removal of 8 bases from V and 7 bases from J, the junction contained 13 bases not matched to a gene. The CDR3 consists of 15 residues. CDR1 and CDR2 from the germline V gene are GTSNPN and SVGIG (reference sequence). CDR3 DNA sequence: TGTGCCACGGAGCGCAGGACAGGGATGAATTCACCCCTCCACTTT. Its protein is CATERRTGMNSPLHF.